This passage covers 22 T cell receptor beta chains from one sample sequenced in a study of T cell changes during pregnancy in multiple sclerosis. The method was immunoSEQ multiplex PCR; TCRdb's version includes in-frame clones alone and lacks a portion of them. This sample has 55,000 to 65,000 clones; more than 85% occur once, and the top ten carry 0.8% to 1%. The source material was peripheral blood, sampled in the first trimester of pregnancy. The receptors were sampled from a female donor with multiple sclerosis, enrolled in a pregnancy study.

V and J are TRBV14 and TRBJ2-7, with 8 bases matching TRBD1. This CDR3 spans 18 amino acids. Trimming took 0 bases from V and 0 from J; bases not matched to a gene: 10. The germline V gene has CDR1 SGHDN and CDR2 FVKESK. The CDR3, as DNA: TGTGCCAGCAGCCAAGACTTGAGAGGGACAGGAAGCTCCTACGAGCAGTACTTC. Protein: CASSQDLRGTGSSYEQYF.

V and J are TRBV5-4 and TRBJ2-7, with D perhaps TRBD1 (6 bases). The CDR3 is 13 residues long. Deletions cut 3 bases from V and 3 bases from J, with 10 bases between. Germline-derived CDR1 and CDR2 are SGHNT and YYREEE (reference sequence). The CDR3, as DNA: TGTGCCAGCAGCTCACCAGGGGTCTACGAGCAGTACTTC. Amino acids: CASSSPGVYEQYF.

This clone was counted a single time. The chain uses TRBV12-5 and TRBJ1-4; D unresolved. CDR3 length equals 19 residues. The V and J ends lost 0 bases and 0 bases respectively, with 17 bases between them. The germline CDR1 and CDR2 sequences are LGHNT and FRNRAP. CDR3 nucleotides: TGTGCTAGTGGTTTGGTAACACCTTACCCCTCTGCAACTAATGAAAAACTGTTTTTT. This translates into CASGLVTPYPSATNEKLFF.

The chain uses TRBV27 and TRBJ1-2, with 7 nucleotides matching TRBD1. V lost 6 bases to trimming and J lost 6 bases; unmatched junction nucleotides: 7. The CDR3 consists of 13 residues. CDR1 MNHEY and CDR2 SMNVEV come from the germline V gene (reference sequence). CDR3 nucleotide sequence: TGTGCCAGCAGCGTACAGGGGACGAATGGCTACACCTTC. This gives the protein CASSVQGTNGYTF.

The rearrangement links TRBV9 to TRBJ2-6, with D unclear. CDR1 is SGDLS, CDR2 YYNGEE, per germline. There are 15 residues in the CDR3. Trimming took 0 bases from V and 4 from J, leaving 8 bases between them. In nucleotides, the CDR3 is TGTGCCAGCAGCGTAGGCCCGCAGGGGGCCAACGTCCTGACTTTC. Translating gives CASSVGPQGANVLTF.

The chain is built from TRBV27 and TRBJ1-2, with D perhaps matching TRBD1 (5 bases). Trimming removed 3 bases from V and 8 bases from J, with 16 bases in between. The CDR3 consists of 14 residues. The germline CDR1 and CDR2 sequences are MNHEY and SMNVEV (reference sequence). CDR3 coding DNA: TGTGCCAGCAGTTTGATGCGGCAGGGAGGCGGCTACACCTTC. Its protein product is CASSLMRQGGGYTF.

The J gene is TRBJ1-1, the V gene TRBV6-5, with D hard to call. Germline CDR1 MNHEY, CDR2 SVGAGI. V was clipped by 4 bases and J by 2 bases, with 17 bases between them. The CDR3 has 16 residues. The CDR3 loop is CASSLLGGLGNTEAFF. CDR3 coding DNA: TGTGCCAGCAGTTTACTGGGAGGGTTGGGCAACACTGAAGCTTTCTTT.

This clone was detected once. The V call is TRBV5-4, the J call TRBJ1-3; tentatively, D is TRBD1 (5 bases). This CDR3 contains 14 residues. Germline V gene data show CDR1 as SGHNT and CDR2 as YYREEE (reference sequence). V gave up 0 bases and J gave up 11 bases, with 15 bases separating them. CDR3: CASSLGGLDYAIYF. DNA of the CDR3: TGTGCCAGCAGCTTGGGGGGACTTGACTACGCCATATATTTT.

This clone rates as medium-sized. V usage is TRBV10-3 and J usage is TRBJ2-7, with D unclear. The germline V and J ends were trimmed by 4 bases and 3 bases, with 10 bases remaining between them. This CDR3 is 13 amino acids long. CDR1 and CDR2 from the germline V gene are ENHRY and SYGVKD. CDR3 loop: CAISGQRNYEQYF. CDR3 bases: TGTGCCATCAGTGGACAACGGAACTACGAGCAGTACTTC.

The chain combines TRBV2 with TRBJ2-3; the match to TRBD2 covers 13 bases. V lost 6 bases, J lost 0 bases, and 3 bases stayed unmatched. The CDR3 loop spans 16 amino acids. Germline CDR1 reads SNHLY; CDR2 reads FYNNEI. The CDR3 nucleotides read TGTGCCAGCAGGGCGGGACTAGCGGGGAGCACAGATACGCAGTATTTT. Translated: CASRAGLAGSTDTQYF. The whole variable domain, remainder taken from reference TRBV2 and TRBJ2-3, is EPEVTQTPSHQVTQMGQEVILRCVPISNHLYFYWYRQILGQKVEFLVSFYNNEISEKSEIFDDQFSVERPDGSNFTLKIRSTKLEDSAMYFCASRAGLAGSTDTQYFGPGTRLTVL.

This chain joins TRBV11-2 and TRBJ2-1; tentative D call: TRBD1 (5 bases). Germline V lookup: CDR1 SGHAT, CDR2 FQNNGV. Trimming shortened V by 2 bases and J by 0 bases, and 17 bases separated the two germline ends. This CDR3 spans 18 amino acids. As DNA, the CDR3 is TGTGCCAGCAGCTTAAGAGCACTAAGGGGTGGCTCCTACAATGAGCAGTTCTTC. This codes for CASSLRALRGGSYNEQFF.

This clone was seen repeatedly, ten times or more. This chain uses TRBV4-2 with TRBJ2-7; 7 bases line up with TRBD2. The germline V gene has CDR1 LGHNA and CDR2 YNFKEQ. This CDR3 comprises 16 residues. V trimming: 0 bases; J trimming: 9 bases; junction bases outside the gene matches: 14. The CDR3 sequence: CASSQDLARGVDGQYF. The CDR3 DNA sequence: TGTGCCAGCAGCCAAGACCTAGCCCGGGGGGTAGACGGGCAGTACTTC.

V usage is TRBV11-2 and J usage is TRBJ1-6, with TRBD1 identical over 7 bases. This CDR3 contains 15 residues. With 1 base clipped from V and 5 bases from J, the junction kept 2 bases outside the gene matches. Germline V lookup: CDR1 SGHAT, CDR2 FQNNGV. The CDR3 DNA follows: TGTGCCAGCAGCTTAGGACAGGGCAATAATTCACCCCTCCACTTT. Its protein is CASSLGQGNNSPLHF.

This rearrangement joins TRBV5-1 to TRBJ2-3, with 7 bases aligning to TRBD2. Germline CDR1 and CDR2: SGHRS and YFSETQ. The CDR3 is made up of 16 amino acids. Trimming took 4 bases from V and 1 from J; bases not matched to a gene: 9. The CDR3, as DNA: TGCGCCAGCAGCGATGGAGGACTAGTGGGCACAGATACGCAGTATTTT. Translated, it gives CASSDGGLVGTDTQYF.

This sequence joins TRBV6-5 and TRBJ2-6, with TRBD1 matching over 7 bases. Germline CDR1 reads MNHEY; CDR2 reads SVGAGI. The CDR3 has 15 residues. J was trimmed by 4 bases and V by 6 bases; bases with no gene match: 6. CDR3 protein: CASSPGGRGANVLTF. The CDR3, as DNA: TGTGCCAGCAGCCCAGGGGGACGGGGGGCCAACGTCCTGACTTTC.

This clone was seen just once. The chain is built from TRBV2 and TRBJ2-5, with 14 bases lining up with TRBD2. The CDR3 runs 16 residues. V shed 7 bases and J 5 bases; nucleotides not matched to a gene: 9. Germline V lookup: CDR1 SNHLY, CDR2 FYNNEI. This CDR3 reads CASNEDRTSGGETQYF. The CDR3 DNA reads as TGTGCCAGCAACGAAGACCGGACTAGCGGGGGGGAGACCCAGTACTTC.

The rearrangement uses TRBV21-1 and TRBJ2-5; the table's D call TRBD2 went unverified against the DNA. TRBV21-1 is a pseudogene. The CDR3 sequence is 18 residues long. This CDR3 is CASSNPSRRLAGRETQYF. In DNA, the CDR3 is TGTGCCAGCAGCAACCCATCGCGGCGCCTAGCGGGGCGGGAGACCCAGTACTTC.

This clone was seen a handful of times. V and J are TRBV6-6 and TRBJ2-3; D ambiguous. The germline V gene encodes CDR1 MNHNY and CDR2 SVGAGI (reference sequence). V was trimmed by 2 bases and J by 2 bases, leaving 2 bases between them. The CDR3 length is 12 residues. The CDR3 sequence is CASSYLTDTQYF. CDR3 DNA sequence: TGTGCCAGCAGTTACCTCACAGATACGCAGTATTTT.

V gene TRBV5-5 combines with J gene TRBJ2-7; 7 bases align to TRBD1. Looked up from germline, CDR1 is SGHKS and CDR2 is YYEKEE (reference sequence). The J segment lost 3 bases and the V segment lost 4 bases, leaving 16 bases of the junction unmatched. The CDR3 is made up of 17 amino acids. CDR3 sequence (DNA): TGTGCCAGCAGCACACTTTCCCGAACAGGGGTGATCTACGAGCAGTACTTC. Amino acid sequence: CASSTLSRTGVIYEQYF.

This chain connects TRBV4-1 to TRBJ2-4; no reliable D call. Germline V gives CDR1 MGHRA, CDR2 YSYEKL. V lost 1 base and J lost 0, with 10 bases in between. This CDR3 contains 16 residues. In DNA form, the CDR3 reads TGCGCCAGCAGCCAAGTGTCCCAACTAGCCAAAAACATTCAGTACTTC. It translates to CASSQVSQLAKNIQYF.

The J gene is TRBJ2-6, the V gene TRBV5-4; D might be TRBD2 (6 bases). With 0 bases removed from V and 0 bases from J, the gap between germline ends came to 16 bases. CDR1 is SGHNT, CDR2 YYREEE, per germline (reference sequence). CDR3 size: 19 residues. In DNA, the CDR3 is TGTGCCAGCAGCTTGGGTTTGGGGGGTGCCCCCTCTGGGGCCAACGTCCTGACTTTC. This encodes CASSLGLGGAPSGANVLTF.

The J gene is TRBJ1-1, the V gene TRBV30, with D uncertain. In germline, CDR1 is GTSNPN, CDR2 SVGIG (reference sequence). This CDR3 has 11 amino acids. Trimming cost V 2 bases and J 4 bases, with 5 bases left between them. The CDR3 reads CAWSRSTEAFF. As DNA, the CDR3 is TGTGCCTGGAGTCGCAGCACTGAAGCTTTCTTT.